This T cell receptor beta chain was documented in a study of immune evolution from preneoplasia to lung adenocarcinoma. Generated by immunoSEQ multiplex PCR, the TCRdb table keeps only in-frame clones and is missing some. Of about 6,600 clones listed, 80% are singletons. This CDR3 is 11 amino acids long. CDR1 and CDR2 from the germline V gene are GTSNPN and SVGIG (reference sequence). V was trimmed by 0 bases and J by 12 bases, leaving 6 bases between them. The sequenced sample consisted of FFPE minimally invasive lung adenocarcinoma tissue. The V gene is TRBV30, the J gene TRBJ1-6, with D uncertain. The sequence was obtained from a person between 50 and 70 years old with lung adenocarcinoma. DNA of the CDR3: TGTGCCTGGAGTGTGATCGGACCCCTCCACTTT. Translating gives CAWSVIGPLHF.